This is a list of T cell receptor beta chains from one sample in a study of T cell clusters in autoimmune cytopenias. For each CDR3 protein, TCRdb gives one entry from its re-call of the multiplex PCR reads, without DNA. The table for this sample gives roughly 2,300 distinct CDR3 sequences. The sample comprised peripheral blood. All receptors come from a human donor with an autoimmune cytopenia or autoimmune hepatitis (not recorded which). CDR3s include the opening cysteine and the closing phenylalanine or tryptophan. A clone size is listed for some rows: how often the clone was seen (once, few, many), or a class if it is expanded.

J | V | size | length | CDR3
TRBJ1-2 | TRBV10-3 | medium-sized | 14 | CAITPDSQIYGYTF
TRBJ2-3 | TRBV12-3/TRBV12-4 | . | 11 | CASSLTDTQYF
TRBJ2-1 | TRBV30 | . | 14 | CAWSGRNSYNEQFF
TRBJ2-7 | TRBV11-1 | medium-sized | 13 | CATGTGSSYEQYF
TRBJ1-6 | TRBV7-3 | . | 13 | CASSPRQGSPLHF
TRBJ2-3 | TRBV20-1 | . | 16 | CSAPSELGAWSDTQYF
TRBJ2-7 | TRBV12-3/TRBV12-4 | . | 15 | CASSPGAGGLYEQYF
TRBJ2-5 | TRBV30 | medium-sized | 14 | CAWNGQDGVETQYF
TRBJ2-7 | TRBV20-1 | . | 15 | CSAPYRDRSSYEQYF
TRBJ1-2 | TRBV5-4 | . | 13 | CASSPTGVYGYTF
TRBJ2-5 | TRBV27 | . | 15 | CASSWGTSALETQYF